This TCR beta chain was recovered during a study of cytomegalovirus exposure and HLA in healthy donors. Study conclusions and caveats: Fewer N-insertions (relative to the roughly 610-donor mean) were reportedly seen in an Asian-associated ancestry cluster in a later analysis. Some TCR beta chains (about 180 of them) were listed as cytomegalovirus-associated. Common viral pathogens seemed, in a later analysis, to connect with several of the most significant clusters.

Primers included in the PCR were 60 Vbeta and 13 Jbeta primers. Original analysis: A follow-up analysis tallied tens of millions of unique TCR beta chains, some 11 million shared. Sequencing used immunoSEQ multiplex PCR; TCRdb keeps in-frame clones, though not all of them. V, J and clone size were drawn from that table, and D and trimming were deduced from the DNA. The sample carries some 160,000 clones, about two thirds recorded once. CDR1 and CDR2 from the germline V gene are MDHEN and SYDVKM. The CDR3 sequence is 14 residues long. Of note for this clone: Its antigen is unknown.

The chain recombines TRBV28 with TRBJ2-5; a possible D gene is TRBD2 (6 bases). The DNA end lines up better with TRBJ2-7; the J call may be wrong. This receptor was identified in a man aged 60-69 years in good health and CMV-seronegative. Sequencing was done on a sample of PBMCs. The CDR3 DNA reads TGTGCCAGCAGTTTAGGGGGGAGAGGACACGAGCAGTACTTC. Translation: CASSLGGRGHEQYF.